This is a list of T cell receptor beta chains from one sample in a study of T cells in Graves' hyperthyroidism and ophthalmopathy. TCRdb re-analysed the multiplex PCR reads in MiXCR, keeping a single row per CDR3 protein. The table has about 420,000 distinct CDR3 sequences, around 14% seen once. Sequencing was carried out using blood. These TCRs come from a woman between 18 and 29 years old with Graves' hyperthyroidism. The conserved cysteine and the conserved F or W are not part of the CDR3 here. Fields, in order: J gene, V gene, CDR3 protein.

>TRBJ2-1|TRBV11-3
ASSLDPRENNEQF
>TRBJ2-3|TRBV20-1
SARSGGLADTQY
>NA|TRBV7-2
ASSQGGGSYNEQY
>TRBJ1-6|TRBV5-1
ASSLTRDRDNSPLH
>TRBJ1-2|TRBV4-3
ASSQDSGDSGGYT
>TRBJ2-1|TRBV29-1
SVEGISSYNEQF
>TRBJ2-5|TRBV10-3
AISELSGETQY
>TRBJ2-3|TRBV24-1
ATSDLRGTSTDTQY
>TRBJ2-1|TRBV28
ASTTSGSNYNEQF
>TRBJ1-2|TRBV4-3
ASSRGQSNYGYT
>TRBJ1-4|TRBV2
ASSEALPGETNEKLF
>TRBJ2-7|TRBV20-1
SGKGGDSYEQY
>TRBJ2-7|TRBV29-1
SVALRYEQY
>TRBJ2-1|TRBV10-3
AISDVGYNEQF
>TRBJ2-5|TRBV19
ASSITGHQETQY
>TRBJ2-5|TRBV7-6
ASSLFRTSGGIWETQY